This note documents a single T cell receptor (beta chain) sequence. What it binds is unknown. This sample was taken from a study of CD4 T cells in relation to SARS-CoV-2 and coronaviruses. Study at large: PBMCs were cultured with antigen for roughly 10 days before TCR beta sequencing.

Trimming took 2 bases from V and 3 from J; bases not matched to a gene: 4. The CDR3 is 14 amino acids. CDR1 is SGHVS, CDR2 FQNEAQ, per germline. The assay was immunoSEQ multiplex PCR, and TCRdb's table has in-frame clones only and misses some. The data show 20,000 or so clones, with about 72% seen just once and about a sixth held by the top ten. The unexposed donors gave CD4+ T cells in about 2010-2018, prior to COVID-19. After ten to eleven days of culture, CD4+ T cells were isolated. As cell numbers allowed, unexposed-donor CD4+ T cells faced SARS-CoV-2 S/N and four cold-coronavirus spikes. Each well had two million PBMCs in around 5% human AB serum with IL-2.

The receptor was derived from a human donor in good health. Material: CD4+ T cells from PBMCs, cultured in vitro. The rearrangement links TRBV7-8 to TRBJ2-7; TRBD2 matches 7 bases. The CDR3 bases are TGTGCCAGCAGCTTACTAGCGGTGGACTACGAGCAGTACTTC. As protein: CASSLLAVDYEQYF. The complete variable domain, with remaining parts taken from reference TRBV7-8 and TRBJ2-7, reads GAGVSQSPRYKVAKRGQDVALRCDPISGHVSLFWYQQALGQGPEFLTYFQNEAQLDKSGLPSDRFFAERPEGSVSTLKIQRTQQEDSAVYLCASSLLAVDYEQYFGPGTRLTVT.